The T cell receptor beta chain under discussion was sequenced for a study of human T cells and chemical hapten exposure (dated by TCRdb to about 2021). Background on the whole study: For sensitization, 2% DPC in acetone was applied to an approximately 2 cm by approximately 2 cm area of upper inner arm skin. Throughout the approximately 24-week study period, patients were also given weekly therapeutic DPC doses on the scalp. Patch tests used Finn chambers with 0.01% DPC on the upper back, scored after 6 days by International Contact Dermatitis Research Group standards. Alopecia areata with under or over 50% scalp involvement, alopecia totalis and alopecia universalis were represented in the patient cohort, which was mostly female. Libraries were pooled for sequencing, and variation in per-sample TCR yields was attributed mainly to small differences in library volumes within the pool. This study followed changes in the peripheral blood TCR repertoire in vivo during primary and secondary sensitization of alopecia patients to the hapten diphenylcyclopropenone (DPC). Blood samples were taken from patients before sensitization (week 0) and at 2, 6 and about 24 weeks after DPC sensitization. Roughly 30 alopecia patients provided blood for TCR sequencing at one to four time points (pre-sensitization, 2, 6 and 24 weeks). Study-wide findings and limitations: Repeated subsampling changed both the strength of the expansion versus patch-test correlation and the threshold at which the correlation became significant. Because every patient had alopecia, a presumed autoimmune disease, the patients' immune response might differ from that of healthy individuals. The number of TCRs above 1 in 1000 frequency did not change with DPC sensitization; there was no evidence of global repertoire structure alterations. The number of PT1 expanded TCRs positively correlated with patch test score, significant at thresholds 8, 16 and 32 but not 4. Compared with pre-sensitization or healthy control sets, expanded TCRs formed significantly more large CDR3 similarity clusters, which is consistent with antigen-driven responses.

From its cysteine to its phenylalanine, the CDR3 spans 14 amino acids. CDR3 DNA only is kept here, 42 bases in frame from base 1. Taken from the germline V gene, the CDR1 and CDR2 loops are MNHNS and SASEGT. The germline V and J ends show losses of 7 bases and 4 bases respectively, and no gene match explains 4 bases of the junction. The method behind the library was RACE. The sample was run on a NextSeq 500. Library preparation attached unique molecular identifiers to individual cDNA molecules for quantitative, reproducible TCR counting. Each blood RNA sample was used to sequence both TCR alpha and TCR beta chains. Turning to the authors' computational methods: Samples had a median of about 96,000 TCRs, with a range from roughly 23,224 to 750,000. V, J and CDR3 annotation of the TCR reads was carried out using the Decombinator software suite. For PS versus PT1 abundance plots, all samples were subsampled to the same number of TCRs (28,000). Expanded TCRs were defined as absent before sensitization and observed at least eight times at the 2-week time point. TCRdb passed the public sequencing reads through fastp at Q25 and MiXCR, retaining productive beta sequences. Each CDR3 protein appears once, grouped with its most common genes and DNA. The V and J calls shown here were made by TCRdb, not taken from the authors' results. For this sample the table gives about 120,000 distinct CDR3 sequences, of which roughly 10% were detected only once. The biggest ten clones account for around 2.4% of the sample.

The time point label, as the study defines it: patch test 3, about 24 weeks after DPC sensitization. The sample's treatment or condition label is to be understood as: therapeutic diphenylcyclopropenone sensitization with weekly scalp DPC. At every patch-test visit, the blood draw took place before the patch test was put on. To be eligible, patients had to be aged 18 to 70, diagnosed with alopecia and judged suitable for DPC therapy, while pregnant patients were excluded. Total RNA was extracted from unfractionated whole blood collected in Tempus Blood RNA tubes. Concerning this clonotype itself: Which antigen it targets is not known. Within one base of it there is no much larger clone, and no base qualities were kept.

The starting material was whole blood, obtained in connection with sensitization to the hapten diphenylcyclopropenone (DPC). The source of this sequence is a woman aged 45-60 years with alopecia areata. Some clones in this sample may be carry-over from other donors' samples. This sequence uses TRBV6-1 and TRBJ2-3, with 11 junctional bases fitting TRBD2. The DNA sequence is given as TGTGCCAGCACAACTAGCGGGAGCCCAGATACGCAGTATTTT. Its product reads: CASTTSGSPDTQYF.